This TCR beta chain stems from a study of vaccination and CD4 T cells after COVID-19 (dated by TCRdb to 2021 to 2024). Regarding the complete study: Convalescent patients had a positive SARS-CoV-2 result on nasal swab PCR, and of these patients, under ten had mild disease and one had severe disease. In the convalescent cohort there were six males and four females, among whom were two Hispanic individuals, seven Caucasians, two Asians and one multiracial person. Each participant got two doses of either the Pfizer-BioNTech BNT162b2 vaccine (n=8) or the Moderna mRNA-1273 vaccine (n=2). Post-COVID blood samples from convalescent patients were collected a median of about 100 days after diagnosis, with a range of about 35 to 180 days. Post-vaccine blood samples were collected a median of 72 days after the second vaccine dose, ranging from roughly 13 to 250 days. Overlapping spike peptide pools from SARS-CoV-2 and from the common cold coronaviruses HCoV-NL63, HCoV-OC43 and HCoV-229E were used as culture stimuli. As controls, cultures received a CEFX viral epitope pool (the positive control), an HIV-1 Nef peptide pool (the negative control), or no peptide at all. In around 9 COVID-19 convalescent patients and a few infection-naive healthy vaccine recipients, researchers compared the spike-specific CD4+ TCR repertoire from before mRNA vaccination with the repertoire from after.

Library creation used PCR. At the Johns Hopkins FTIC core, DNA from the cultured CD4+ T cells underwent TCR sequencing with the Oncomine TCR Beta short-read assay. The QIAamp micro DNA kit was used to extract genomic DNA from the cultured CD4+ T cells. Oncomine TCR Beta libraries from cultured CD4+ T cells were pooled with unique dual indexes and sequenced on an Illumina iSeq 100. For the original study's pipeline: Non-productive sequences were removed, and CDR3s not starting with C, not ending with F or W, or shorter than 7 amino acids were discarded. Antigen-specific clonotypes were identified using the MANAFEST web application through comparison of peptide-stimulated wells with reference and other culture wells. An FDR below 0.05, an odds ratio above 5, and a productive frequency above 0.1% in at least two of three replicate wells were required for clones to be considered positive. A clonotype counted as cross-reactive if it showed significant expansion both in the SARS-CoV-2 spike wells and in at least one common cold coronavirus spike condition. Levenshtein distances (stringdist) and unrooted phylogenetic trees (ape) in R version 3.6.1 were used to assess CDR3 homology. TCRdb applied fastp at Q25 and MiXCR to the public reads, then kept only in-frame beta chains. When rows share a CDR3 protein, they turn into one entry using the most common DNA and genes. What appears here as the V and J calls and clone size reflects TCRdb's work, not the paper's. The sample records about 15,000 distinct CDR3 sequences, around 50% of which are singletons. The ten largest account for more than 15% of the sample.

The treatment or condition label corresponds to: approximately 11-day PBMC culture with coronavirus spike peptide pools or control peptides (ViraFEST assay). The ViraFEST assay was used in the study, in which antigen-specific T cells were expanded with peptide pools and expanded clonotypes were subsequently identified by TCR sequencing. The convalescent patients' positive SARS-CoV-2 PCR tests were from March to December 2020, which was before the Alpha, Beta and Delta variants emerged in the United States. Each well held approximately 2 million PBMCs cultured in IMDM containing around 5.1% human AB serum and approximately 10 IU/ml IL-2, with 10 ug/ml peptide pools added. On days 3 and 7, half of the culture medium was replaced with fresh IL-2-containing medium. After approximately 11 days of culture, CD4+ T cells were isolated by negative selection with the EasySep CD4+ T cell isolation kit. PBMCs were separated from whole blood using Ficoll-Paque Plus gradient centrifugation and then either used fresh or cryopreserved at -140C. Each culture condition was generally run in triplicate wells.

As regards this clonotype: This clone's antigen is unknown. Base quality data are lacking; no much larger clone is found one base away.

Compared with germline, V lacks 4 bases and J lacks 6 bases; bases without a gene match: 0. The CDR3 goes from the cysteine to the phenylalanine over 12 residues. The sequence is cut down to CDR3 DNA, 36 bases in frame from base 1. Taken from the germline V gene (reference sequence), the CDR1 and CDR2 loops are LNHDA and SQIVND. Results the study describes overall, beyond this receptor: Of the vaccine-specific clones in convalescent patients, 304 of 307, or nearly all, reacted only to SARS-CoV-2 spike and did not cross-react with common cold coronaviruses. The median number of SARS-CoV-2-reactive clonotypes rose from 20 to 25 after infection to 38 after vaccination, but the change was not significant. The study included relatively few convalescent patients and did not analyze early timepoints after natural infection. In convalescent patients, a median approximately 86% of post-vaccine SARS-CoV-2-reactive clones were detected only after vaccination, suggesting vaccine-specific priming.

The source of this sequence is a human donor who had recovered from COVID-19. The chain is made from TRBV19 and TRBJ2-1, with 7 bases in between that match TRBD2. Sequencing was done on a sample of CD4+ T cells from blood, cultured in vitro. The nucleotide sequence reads TGTGCCAGTAGTAGGACTAGCAATGAGCAGTTCTTC. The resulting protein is CASSRTSNEQFF.